Presented here are 8 T cell receptor beta chains from one specimen sequenced in a study of metastatic and nonmetastatic thyroid tumors (dated by TCRdb to 2018 to 2020). Libraries came from PCR. Sequencing relied on an Illumina HiSeq 4000. In TCRdb, the public reads were trimmed at Q25 with fastp and aligned with MiXCR, with productive beta chains retained. The sample yields 40,000 or so clones; roughly half were counted once. The ten largest clones take up less than 25% of the sample. No treatment had been received by any patient before thyroid surgery. Specimen: tumor tissue. Every receptor here comes from a male donor with papillary thyroid cancer or a benign thyroid nodule (not recorded which). Some clones in this sample may be carry-over from other donors' samples.

The CDR3 loop reads CASRVEGVAGELFF. The CDR3 coding sequence is TGTGCCAGCCGAGTGGAAGGAGTAGCCGGGGAGCTGTTTTTT. The V call is TRBV19, the J call TRBJ2-2; D gene uncertain. Trimming pared 9 bases from V and 6 bases from J, leaving 17 bases between. The CDR3 extends over 14 amino acids. Per germline, CDR1 LNHDA and CDR2 SQIVND (reference sequence).

The chain couples TRBV30 to TRBJ1-2, with 7 bases identical to TRBD1. Per the germline V gene, CDR1 is GTSNPN and CDR2 is SVGIG (reference sequence). V dropped 5 bases and J dropped 6; count of bases not matched to a gene: 15. CDR3 size: 15 residues. This chain's CDR3 is CAWAAVNRGQNGYTF. DNA of the CDR3: TGTGCCTGGGCCGCCGTAAACAGGGGACAAAATGGCTACACCTTC.

This clone was observed a handful of times. The rearrangement joins TRBV6-4 to TRBJ2-2; D may match TRBD1 or TRBD2 (5 bases each). The CDR3 consists of 15 residues. Trimming left V 3 bases short and J 6 bases short, with 14 bases between. Per the germline V gene, CDR1 is MRHNA and CDR2 is SNTAGT. CDR3 coding DNA: TGTGCCAGCAGTGAGTCAGACAGAGGGGCCGGGGAGCTGTTTTTT. It translates to CASSESDRGAGELFF.

This clone was seen more than once but under ten times. This chain joins TRBV20-1 and TRBJ2-7; 10 nucleotides align to TRBD2. The CDR3 spans 14 residues. In germline, CDR1 is DFQATT, CDR2 SNEGSKA (reference sequence). With V trimmed by 5 bases and J by 4 bases, 8 bases remained unmatched. Here the CDR3 DNA reads TGCAGTGCTTCGCGAAGCGGGGGGGCTTACGAGCAGTACTTC. It specifies CSASRSGGAYEQYF.

The CDR3 sequence is CAISELAGGPADTQYF. For the CDR3, the DNA is TGTGCCATCAGTGAATTAGCGGGGGGGCCAGCAGATACGCAGTATTTT. The chain is built from TRBV10-3 and TRBJ2-3; TRBD2 matches 11 bases. Germline V gene lookup returns CDR1 ENHRY and CDR2 SYGVKD. CDR3 size: 16 residues. The trim removed 3 bases at V and 4 bases at J, leaving 6 bases unmatched.

The chain joins TRBV6-1 to TRBJ1-5; tentatively, D is TRBD1 (6 bases). V was cut by 5 bases and J by 3 bases, with 8 bases left in between. Germline lookup yields CDR1 MNHNS and CDR2 SASEGT. The CDR3 extends over 13 amino acids. In nucleotides, the CDR3 is TGTGCCAGCAGTTGGACAGCCAATCAGCCCCAGCATTTT. Its translation is CASSWTANQPQHF.

This clone was counted only a few times. The chain couples TRBV6-4 to TRBJ2-2; D is possibly TRBD1 (5 bases). With 0 bases removed from V and 3 bases from J, the gap between germline ends came to 5 bases. Per germline, CDR1 MRHNA and CDR2 SNTAGT. CDR3 size: 14 residues. CDR3 nucleotide sequence: TGTGCCAGCAGTGACTCAGGGGACACCGGGGAGCTGTTTTTT. This translates into CASSDSGDTGELFF.

This chain connects TRBV4-3 to TRBJ1-2; unclear D gene. Trimming left V 0 bases short and J 7 bases short, with 15 bases between. In germline, CDR1 is LGHNA, CDR2 YSLEER. The CDR3 covers 15 residues. CDR3 in DNA: TGCGCCAGCAGCCAAGAAGCGGGATGGGAGGGTGGCTACACCTTC. It is translated as CASSQEAGWEGGYTF.